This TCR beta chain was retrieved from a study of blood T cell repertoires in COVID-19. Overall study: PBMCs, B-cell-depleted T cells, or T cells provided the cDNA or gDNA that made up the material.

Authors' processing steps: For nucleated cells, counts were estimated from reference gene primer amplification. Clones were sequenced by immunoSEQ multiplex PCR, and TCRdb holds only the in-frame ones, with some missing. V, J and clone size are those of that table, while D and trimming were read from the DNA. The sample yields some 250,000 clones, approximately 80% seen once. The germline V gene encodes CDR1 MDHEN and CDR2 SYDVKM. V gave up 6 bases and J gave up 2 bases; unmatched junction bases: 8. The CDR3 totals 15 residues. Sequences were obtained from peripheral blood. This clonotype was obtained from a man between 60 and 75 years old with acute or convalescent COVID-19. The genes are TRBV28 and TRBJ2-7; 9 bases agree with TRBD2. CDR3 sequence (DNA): TGTGCCAGCAGCCCGAGACTAGCGGATACCTACGAGCAGTACTTC. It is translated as CASSPRLADTYEQYF.